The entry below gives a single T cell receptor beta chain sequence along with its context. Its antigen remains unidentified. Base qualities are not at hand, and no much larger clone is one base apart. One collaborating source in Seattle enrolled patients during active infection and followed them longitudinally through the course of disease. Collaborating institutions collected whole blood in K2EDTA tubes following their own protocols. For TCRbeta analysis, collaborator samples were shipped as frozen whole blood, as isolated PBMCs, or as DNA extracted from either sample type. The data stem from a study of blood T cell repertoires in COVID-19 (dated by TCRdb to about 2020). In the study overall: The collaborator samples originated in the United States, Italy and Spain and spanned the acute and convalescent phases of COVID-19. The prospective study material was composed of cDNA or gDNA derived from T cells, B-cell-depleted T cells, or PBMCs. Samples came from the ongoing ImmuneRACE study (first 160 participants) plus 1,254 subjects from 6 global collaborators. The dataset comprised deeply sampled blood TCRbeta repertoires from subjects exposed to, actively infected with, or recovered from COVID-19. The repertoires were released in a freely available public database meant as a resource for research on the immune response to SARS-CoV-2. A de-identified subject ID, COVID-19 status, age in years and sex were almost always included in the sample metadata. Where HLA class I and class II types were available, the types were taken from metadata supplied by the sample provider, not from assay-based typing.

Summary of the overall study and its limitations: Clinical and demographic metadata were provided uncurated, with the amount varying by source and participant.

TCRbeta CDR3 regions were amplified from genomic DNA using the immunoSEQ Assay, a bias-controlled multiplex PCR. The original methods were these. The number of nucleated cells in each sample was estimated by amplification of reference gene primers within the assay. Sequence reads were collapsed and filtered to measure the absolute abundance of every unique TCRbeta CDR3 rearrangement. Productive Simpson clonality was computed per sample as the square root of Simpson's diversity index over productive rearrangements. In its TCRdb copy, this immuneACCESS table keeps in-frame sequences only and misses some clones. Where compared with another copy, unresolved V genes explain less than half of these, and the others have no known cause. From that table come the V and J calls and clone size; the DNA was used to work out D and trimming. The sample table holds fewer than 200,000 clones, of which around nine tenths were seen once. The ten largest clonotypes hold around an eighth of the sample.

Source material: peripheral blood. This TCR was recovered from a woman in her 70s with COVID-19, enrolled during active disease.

Here the CDR3 is given as CASSLSLAGGLEQYF. In nucleotides, the sequence is TGTGCCAGCAGCCTTTCTTTAGCGGGAGGGCTCGAGCAGTACTTC. Here the chain combines TRBV3-1 (or the pseudogene TRBV3-2) and TRBJ2-7, with 11 middle bases fitting TRBD2. From its cysteine to its phenylalanine, the CDR3 spans 15 amino acids. Just CDR3 DNA is preserved here, 45 bases in frame from base 1. From a lookup of the germline V gene (reference sequence), CDR1 and CDR2 are LGHDT and YNNKEL. Trimming removed 4 bases from V and 6 bases from J; the gene matches leave 8 bases unexplained.